These 2 T cell receptor beta chains came from one sample sequenced in a study of blood T cell repertoires in COVID-19 (dated by TCRdb to the early 2020s). Library method: the immunoSEQ multiplex PCR assay. Here the immuneACCESS table is served through TCRdb, limited to in-frame sequences with V and J called. Missing clones are a known gap in these copies; in checked studies unresolved V genes cover under half, and the rest lacks a known reason. This sample is represented by about 120,000 clones; over 60% of them were singletons. The ten largest clonotypes hold less than 7.5% of the sample. Sequencing was performed on peripheral blood. The source of these receptors is a man in his 70s with acute or convalescent COVID-19.

CDR3 residues: CASSASPGELFF. CDR3 DNA sequence: TGTGCCAGCAGCGCTAGCCCCGGGGAGCTGTTTTTT. The genes are TRBV9 and TRBJ2-2, with D possibly TRBD2 on 5 matching bases. The germline V gene has CDR1 SGDLS and CDR2 YYNGEE. V was pared by 3 bases and J by 6 bases, with 6 bases between. CDR3 length: 12 residues.

The chain employs TRBV12-3 or TRBV12-4 and TRBJ1-2; 8 bases are shared with TRBD1. The CDR3 loop spans 12 amino acids. The V segment lost 5 bases and the J segment 8 bases; nucleotides outside the gene matches: 4. The CDR3: CASSRTGQGYTF. CDR3 coding DNA: TGTGCCAGCAGTCGGACAGGGCAGGGCTACACCTTC.